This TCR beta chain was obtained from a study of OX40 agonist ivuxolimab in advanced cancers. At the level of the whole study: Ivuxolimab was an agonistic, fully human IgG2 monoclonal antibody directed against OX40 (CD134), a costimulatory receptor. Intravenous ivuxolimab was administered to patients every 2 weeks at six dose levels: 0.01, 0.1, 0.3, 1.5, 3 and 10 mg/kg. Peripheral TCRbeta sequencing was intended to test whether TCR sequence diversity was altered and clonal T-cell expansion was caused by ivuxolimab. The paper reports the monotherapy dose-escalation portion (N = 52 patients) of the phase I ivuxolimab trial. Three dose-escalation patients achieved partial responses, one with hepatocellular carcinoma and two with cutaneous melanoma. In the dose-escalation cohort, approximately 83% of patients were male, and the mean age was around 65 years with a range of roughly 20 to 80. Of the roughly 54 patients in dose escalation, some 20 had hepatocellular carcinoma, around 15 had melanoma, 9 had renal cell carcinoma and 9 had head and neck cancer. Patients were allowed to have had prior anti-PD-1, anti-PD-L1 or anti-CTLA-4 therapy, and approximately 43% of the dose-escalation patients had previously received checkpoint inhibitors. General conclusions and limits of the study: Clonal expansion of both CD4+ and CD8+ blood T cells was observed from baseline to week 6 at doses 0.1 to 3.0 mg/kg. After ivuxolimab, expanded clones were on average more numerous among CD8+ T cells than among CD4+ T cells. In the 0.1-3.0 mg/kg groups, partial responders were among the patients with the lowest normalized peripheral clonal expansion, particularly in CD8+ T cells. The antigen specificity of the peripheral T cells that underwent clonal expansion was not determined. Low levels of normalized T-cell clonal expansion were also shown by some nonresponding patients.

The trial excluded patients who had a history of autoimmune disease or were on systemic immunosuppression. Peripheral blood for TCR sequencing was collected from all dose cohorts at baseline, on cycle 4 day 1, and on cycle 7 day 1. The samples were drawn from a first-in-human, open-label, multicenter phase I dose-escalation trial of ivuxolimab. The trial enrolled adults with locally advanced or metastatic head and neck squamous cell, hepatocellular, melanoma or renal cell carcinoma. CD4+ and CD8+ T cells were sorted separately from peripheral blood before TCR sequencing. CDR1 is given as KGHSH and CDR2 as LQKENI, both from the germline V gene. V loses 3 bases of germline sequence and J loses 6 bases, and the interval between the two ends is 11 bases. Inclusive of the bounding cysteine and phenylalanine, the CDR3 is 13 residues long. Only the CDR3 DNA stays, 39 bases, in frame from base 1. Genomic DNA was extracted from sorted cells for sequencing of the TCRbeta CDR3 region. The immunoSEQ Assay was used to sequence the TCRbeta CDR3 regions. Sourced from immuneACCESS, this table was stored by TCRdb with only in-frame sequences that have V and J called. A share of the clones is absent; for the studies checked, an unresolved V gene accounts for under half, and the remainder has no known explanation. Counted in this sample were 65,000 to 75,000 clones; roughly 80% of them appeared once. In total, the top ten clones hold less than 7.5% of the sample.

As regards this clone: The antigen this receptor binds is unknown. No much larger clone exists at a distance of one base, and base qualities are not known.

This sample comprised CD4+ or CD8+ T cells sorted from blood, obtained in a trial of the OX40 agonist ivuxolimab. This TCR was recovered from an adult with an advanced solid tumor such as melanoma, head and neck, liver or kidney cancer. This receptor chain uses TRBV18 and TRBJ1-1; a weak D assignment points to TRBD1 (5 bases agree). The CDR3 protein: CASSPQRDAEAFF. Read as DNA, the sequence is TGTGCCAGCTCACCTCAACGGGACGCTGAAGCTTTCTTT.